This TCR beta chain comes out of a study of cytomegalovirus exposure and HLA in healthy donors. Study context: Later analysis reported that the approximately 120 validation repertoires shared the platform of the 650 to 700 first-cohort repertoires. The study, taken as a whole, reports: The study put 150 or so TCR beta chains on its list as cytomegalovirus-associated. Whilst most TCR sequences proved rare, a subset of public TCRs occurred across many donors.

The CDR3 is 14 amino acids. With V trimmed by 2 bases and J by 3 bases, 4 bases remained unmatched. Germline assignment: CDR1 SGDLS and CDR2 YYNGEE. Sequencing used immunoSEQ multiplex PCR; TCRdb keeps in-frame clones, though not all of them. The sample shows 100,000 to 150,000 clones, 89% of them seen only once. A word on this clone: Antigen unknown.

Separate from the approximately 700-subject first cohort was the approximately 130-subject validation cohort, to which the donors belonged. V is TRBV9 and J is TRBJ2-7; 8 nucleotides agree with TRBD2. The receptor was isolated from a woman between 18 and 29 years old in good health and CMV-seronegative. Sequencing used PBMCs. The CDR3 loop is CASSVGLGGYEQYF. DNA of the CDR3: TGTGCCAGCAGCGTGGGACTAGGGGGCTACGAGCAGTACTTC.